The T cell receptor beta chain described here comes from a study of cytomegalovirus exposure and HLA in healthy donors. Whole-study results and caveats: An Asian-associated ancestry cluster reportedly showed fewer N-insertions than the roughly 670-donor mean in a later analysis. Across HLA loci, a later analysis found differing TCR association rates, with DRB1 most and HLA-C fewest. TCR beta V- and J-gene trimming was later associated with a missense DCLRE1C variant.

Germline trimming cut 4 bases from V and 6 bases from J; bases unmatched to any gene: 8. The length of the CDR3 is 14 residues. Germline V CDR1 and CDR2: ENHRY, SYGVKD. 60 Vbeta and 13 Jbeta primers were used in PCR. Profiled with immunoSEQ multiplex PCR; TCRdb holds only in-frame clones, not every one. Of about 98,000 clones listed, roughly 76% are singletons. The sample holds one count of this clone. The antigen remains unidentified. The genes are TRBV10-3 and TRBJ1-2; 7 positions agree with TRBD1. This clonotype was sampled from a human donor in good health. The specimen was PBMCs. The CDR3 DNA reads TGTGCCATCAGTGCTTTCGGACAGGACAATGGCTACACCTTC. Amino acids: CAISAFGQDNGYTF.